What follows are 32 T cell receptor beta chains derived from one specimen sequenced in a study of blood T cell repertoires in COVID-19. Sequencing was performed with immunoSEQ multiplex PCR; in TCRdb, only in-frame clones are kept and a portion is missing. The repertoire holds some 160,000 clones, with 79% as singletons. Material for sequencing was peripheral blood. The receptors were gathered from a man between 50 and 59 years old with active or convalescent COVID-19.

This clone was detected a few times. V gene TRBV2 combines with J gene TRBJ2-2, with TRBD1 identical over 7 bases. Germline V gene sequence: CDR1 SNHLY, CDR2 FYNNEI. The CDR3 is 13 residues long. The V and J ends lost 6 bases and 4 bases, in that order; junction bases with no gene match: 2. The CDR3 protein is CASRAGGTGELFF. Here the CDR3 DNA reads TGTGCCAGCAGGGCAGGGGGCACCGGGGAGCTGTTTTTT.

The rearrangement uses TRBV5-4 and TRBJ2-1; maybe TRBD2 (6 bases). The CDR3 is made up of 15 amino acids. Trimming left V 4 bases short and J 2 bases short, with 13 bases between. Looked up from germline, CDR1 is SGHNT and CDR2 is YYREEE (reference sequence). The CDR3: CASSPSAGTYNEQFF. The CDR3 nucleotides are TGTGCCAGCAGCCCCTCAGCGGGCACCTACAATGAGCAGTTCTTC.

This clone was detected only a few times. V and J are TRBV2 and TRBJ2-6, with TRBD1 as a possible D gene (5 bases). In germline, CDR1 is SNHLY, CDR2 FYNNEI. Trimming left V 2 bases short and J 0 bases short, with 11 bases between. The CDR3 spans 17 residues. CDR3 in amino acids: CASSEKGIPSGANVLTF. CDR3 in DNA: TGTGCCAGCAGTGAAAAGGGGATCCCCTCTGGGGCCAACGTCCTGACTTTC.

In its sample, this clone was seen many times. The rearrangement uses TRBV28 and TRBJ1-6; D may be TRBD1 (6 bases). V was trimmed by 11 bases and J by 7 bases, leaving 15 bases between them. This CDR3 is 13 amino acids long. Germline CDR1 reads MDHEN; CDR2 reads SYDVKM. The CDR3: CALGPGANSPLHF. The CDR3 DNA reads as TGTGCCTTAGGGCCAGGGGCGAATTCACCCCTCCACTTT.

V and J are TRBV19 and TRBJ1-5, with D possibly matching TRBD1 (6 bases). V dropped 5 bases and J dropped 7 bases, with 9 bases sitting between them. Germline V lookup: CDR1 LNHDA, CDR2 SQIVND (reference sequence). The CDR3 length is 12 residues. CDR3: CASSATGQPQHF. CDR3 DNA sequence: TGTGCCAGTAGTGCAACAGGGCAGCCCCAGCATTTT. Based on the CDR3 plus reference TRBV19 and TRBJ1-5, the full variable domain is DGGITQSPKYLFRKEGQNVTLSCEQNLNHDAMYWYRQDPGQGLRLIYYSQIVNDFQKGDIAEGYSVSREKKESFPLTVTSAQKNPTAFYLCASSATGQPQHFGDGTRLSIL.

The genes are TRBV29-1 and TRBJ1-2; 10 bases align to TRBD1. V shed 7 bases, J shed 4 bases, and the junction held 6 bases outside the gene matches. The CDR3 covers 13 residues. In germline, CDR1 is SQVTM, CDR2 ANQGSEA. CDR3 bases: TGCAGCGGGGGACAGGGGCCCTTCTATGGCTACACCTTC. Translating it yields CSGGQGPFYGYTF.

This clone was counted a single time. V usage is TRBV5-1 and J usage is TRBJ1-1; tentative D call: TRBD1 (5 bases). With 4 bases removed from V and 5 bases from J, the gap between germline ends came to 12 bases. The germline V gene encodes CDR1 SGHRS and CDR2 YFSETQ. The CDR3 consists of 13 residues. CDR3: CASSPGVETEAFF. The CDR3 nucleotides read TGCGCCAGCAGCCCGGGGGTGGAAACTGAAGCTTTCTTT.

This clone has more than one count but fewer than ten. The chain couples TRBV28 to TRBJ1-2; 8 bases align to TRBD1. V lost 4 bases, J lost 8 bases, and 3 bases stayed unmatched. This CDR3 spans 12 amino acids. Germline values: CDR1 MDHEN, CDR2 SYDVKM. The CDR3 spells CASSSRQGGYTF. The CDR3 coding sequence is TGTGCCAGCAGTTCCCGACAGGGGGGCTACACCTTC.

The chain couples TRBV24-1 to TRBJ1-5; 7 bases agree with TRBD1. This CDR3 comprises 15 residues. Germline CDR1 KGHDR, CDR2 SFDVKD. Germline trimming cut 5 bases from V and 5 bases from J; bases unmatched to any gene: 8. The CDR3 is CATSVTGEWDQPQHF. The DNA for the CDR3 is TGTGCCACCAGTGTAACAGGGGAATGGGATCAGCCCCAGCATTTT.

This sequence joins TRBV5-4 and TRBJ2-4, with D maybe TRBD2 (7 bases). Germline loops: CDR1 SGHNT, CDR2 YYREEE (reference sequence). CDR3 size: 16 residues. Trimming left V 0 bases short and J 6 bases short, with 16 bases between. CDR3 DNA: TGTGCCAGCAGCTTGGGGGGGGGCTCCACCTTAAACATTCAGTACTTC. Protein product: CASSLGGGSTLNIQYF.

J is TRBJ2-1 and V is TRBV9, with 11 bases identical to TRBD1. V shed 7 bases, J shed 7 bases, and the junction held 7 bases outside the gene matches. There are 14 residues in the CDR3. Per the germline V gene, CDR1 is SGDLS and CDR2 is YYNGEE. The CDR3 sequence is CASGDRGTWNEQFF. The CDR3 nucleotides read TGTGCCAGCGGGGACAGGGGGACGTGGAATGAGCAGTTCTTC.

This clone has a handful of counts. The chain links TRBV6-5 to TRBJ2-7; TRBD2 matches 7 bases. V dropped 2 bases and J dropped 2; count of bases not matched to a gene: 6. Germline V gene sequence: CDR1 MNHEY, CDR2 SVGAGI. The CDR3 has 15 residues. In nucleotides, the CDR3 is TGTGCCAGCAGTTACGATCGGCGGGAGACCTACGAGCAGTACTTC. It is translated as CASSYDRRETYEQYF.

The chain employs TRBV6-6 and TRBJ2-7, with TRBD1 matching 9 bases. Germline V lookup: CDR1 MNHNY, CDR2 SVGAGI (reference sequence). The CDR3 is 14 residues long. V trimming: 0 bases; J trimming: 3 bases; junction bases outside the gene matches: 0. The CDR3 DNA reads as TGTGCCAGCAGTTACTCGGGACAGGGCTACGAGCAGTACTTC. It specifies CASSYSGQGYEQYF.

V usage is TRBV28 and J usage is TRBJ2-1; possibly TRBD2 for D (6 bases). The germline V gene has CDR1 MDHEN and CDR2 SYDVKM. CDR3 length: 17 amino acids. V lost 6 bases and J lost 4, with 22 bases in between. CDR3: CASSTMDLWGVYNEQFF. CDR3 nucleotides: TGTGCCAGCAGCACAATGGACCTCTGGGGGGTTTACAATGAGCAGTTCTTC.

A single count supports this clone. The J gene is TRBJ2-3, the V gene TRBV5-8; 12 bases fit TRBD2. Unmatched junction bases numbered 6, after V lost 2 bases and J lost 2 bases. The CDR3 spans 17 residues. Germline CDR1 reads SGHTS; CDR2 reads YDEGEE. The CDR3 protein is CASSFDGLAGPTDTQYF. The DNA for the CDR3 is TGTGCCAGCAGCTTTGATGGACTAGCGGGACCCACAGATACGCAGTATTTT.

V usage is TRBV7-8 and J usage is TRBJ1-2; 7 bases are shared with TRBD1. The V gene's germline CDR1 is SGHVS and CDR2 FQNEAQ. The CDR3 is 15 residues long. V shed 2 bases and J 4 bases; nucleotides not matched to a gene: 7. The CDR3 loop is CASSLYRDRPYGYTF. The CDR3 region has the DNA TGTGCCAGCAGCTTATACCGGGACAGACCCTATGGCTACACCTTC.

V and J are TRBV9 and TRBJ2-7; 10 bases are shared with TRBD2. CDR3 size: 15 residues. The ends lost 3 bases at V and 5 bases at J; junction bases unmatched: 8. Germline V CDR1 and CDR2: SGDLS, YYNGEE. CDR3 nucleotides: TGTGCCAGCAGCGGCCTCACTAGCGGGAACGACGAGCAGTACTTC. It specifies CASSGLTSGNDEQYF.

The chain recombines TRBV7-9 with TRBJ1-1, with D perhaps matching TRBD1 (6 bases). The germline gives CDR1 SEHNR, CDR2 FQNEAQ (reference sequence). Trimming stripped 5 bases from V and 0 bases from J, with 19 bases between. The CDR3 totals 17 residues. The CDR3 DNA reads TGTGCCAGCAGCCCAAGGGGCAGGGGCTCGGTGAACACTGAAGCTTTCTTT. Its translation is CASSPRGRGSVNTEAFF.

CDR3 coding DNA: TGTGCCAGCAGCGTAGTGGAAGCGCCCACCTACGAGCAGTACTTC. Its protein is CASSVVEAPTYEQYF. The J gene is TRBJ2-7, the V gene TRBV9; no reliable D call. CDR1 and CDR2 from the germline V gene are SGDLS and YYNGEE. The CDR3 contains 15 residues. V lost 0 bases to trimming and J lost 2 bases, with 12 bases between them. Full variable domain (outside the CDR3, taken from reference TRBV9 and TRBJ2-7): DSGVTQTPKHLITATGQRVTLRCSPRSGDLSVYWYQQSLDQGLQFLIQYYNGEERAKGNILERFSAQQFPDLHSELNLSSLELGDSALYFCASSVVEAPTYEQYFGPGTRLTVT.

J is TRBJ2-3 and V is TRBV11-2; D is ambiguous. V shed 0 bases and J shed 1 base, with 17 bases lying between them. The CDR3 is 18 amino acids. Germline V gene data show CDR1 as SGHAT and CDR2 as FQNNGV. CDR3 nucleotides: TGTGCCAGCAGCTTAGATCCCCATCACCCTGCGGGCACAGATACGCAGTATTTT. This sequence encodes CASSLDPHHPAGTDTQYF.

This chain joins TRBV27 and TRBJ2-7, with 11 bases that match TRBD2. CDR1 and CDR2 (germline): MNHEY, SMNVEV (reference sequence). The CDR3 loop spans 15 amino acids. The V segment lost 6 bases and the J segment 0 bases; nucleotides outside the gene matches: 4. The CDR3 here is CASRWTSGHSYEQYF. The CDR3 coding sequence is TGTGCCAGCAGGTGGACTAGCGGGCACTCCTACGAGCAGTACTTC.

The rearrangement links TRBV5-1 to TRBJ1-5; D is ambiguous. The CDR3 has 12 residues. Deletions cut 0 bases from V and 9 bases from J, with 7 bases between. Germline CDR1 SGHRS, CDR2 YFSETQ. CDR3 nucleotide sequence: TGCGCCAGCAGCTTGGCCCATCCGCCCCAGCATTTT. Amino acids: CASSLAHPPQHF.

The chain has TRBV7-2 and TRBJ2-7, with 8 bases aligning to TRBD2. The germline V gene has CDR1 SGHTA and CDR2 FQGNSA. J lost 0 bases, V lost 5 bases, and 6 bases had no gene match. The CDR3 has 15 residues. As DNA, the CDR3 is TGTGCCAGCAGCCCTTCGACTAGCGCCTCCTACGAGCAGTACTTC. Its protein is CASSPSTSASYEQYF.

Concerning this clone: Different DNA sequences within this sample yield the same CDR3. This chain links TRBV27 with TRBJ2-1; perhaps TRBD2 as D (5 bases). Germline CDR1 MNHEY, CDR2 SMNVEV (reference sequence). There are 12 residues in the CDR3. V gave up 6 bases and J gave up 7 bases, with 10 bases separating them. Here the CDR3 reads CASSQLGNEQFF. The CDR3 DNA reads TGTGCCAGCAGCCAACTAGGTAATGAGCAGTTCTTC.

The gene calls are TRBV7-3 and TRBJ2-2; tentative D call: TRBD2 (6 bases). The ends were cut back, 5 bases at V and 3 bases at J, with 22 bases in the middle. Germline CDR1 and CDR2: SGHTA and FQGTGA. This CDR3 is 18 amino acids long. The CDR3 DNA is TGTGCCAGCAGCCAGCAGCCCCCGGGACTTTATGACACCGGGGAGCTGTTTTTT. Translation gives CASSQQPPGLYDTGELFF.

The chain combines TRBV5-8 with TRBJ2-3; 7 bases agree with TRBD2. CDR3 size: 15 residues. Germline V CDR1 and CDR2: SGHTS, YDEGEE. With V trimmed by 4 bases and J by 4 bases, 9 bases remained unmatched. The CDR3 bases are TGTGCCAGCAGCAGGCTCGGCGCGGGAGCAGATACGCAGTATTTT. Protein sequence: CASSRLGAGADTQYF.

The chain is built from TRBV7-9 and TRBJ1-6; TRBD1 agrees at 10 bases. Germline V gene lookup returns CDR1 SEHNR and CDR2 FQNEAQ (reference sequence). This CDR3 has 16 amino acids. The V gene end was trimmed by 2 bases and the J gene end by 4 bases; junction bases not matched to a gene: 2. The CDR3 spells CASSLMGQGYNSPLHF. The DNA of the CDR3 is TGTGCCAGCAGCTTAATGGGACAGGGGTATAATTCACCCCTCCACTTT.

Note on this clone: Other DNA sequences within the sample encode an identical CDR3. The chain joins TRBV19 to TRBJ1-5, with 9 nucleotides matching TRBD1. Germline V lookup: CDR1 LNHDA, CDR2 SQIVND (reference sequence). Trimming cost V 7 bases and J 4 bases; bases outside gene matches: 8. The CDR3 loop spans 15 amino acids. CDR3 in amino acids: CASTLGQGRNQPQHF. The CDR3 DNA is TGTGCCAGTACCCTAGGACAGGGGAGGAATCAGCCCCAGCATTTT.

For this clone: The same CDR3 arises from other DNA sequences in this sample as well. The chain has TRBV5-1 and TRBJ2-2; unclear D gene. V gave up 2 bases and J gave up 1 base, with 6 bases separating them. Looked up from germline, CDR1 is SGHRS and CDR2 is YFSETQ. The CDR3 runs 14 residues. The CDR3 protein is CASSLSGNTGELFF. CDR3 in DNA: TGCGCCAGCAGCTTATCAGGGAACACCGGGGAGCTGTTTTTT.

The CDR3 DNA sequence: TGTGCCAGCAGCTCCAGGGGGGAACGCTACGAGCAGTACTTC. Amino acids: CASSSRGERYEQYF. The rearrangement joins TRBV5-4 to TRBJ2-7; a possible D gene is TRBD1 (7 bases). The CDR3 consists of 14 residues. Germline V gene data show CDR1 as SGHNT and CDR2 as YYREEE (reference sequence). The V end lost 3 bases, the J end lost 3 bases, and 13 bases lay between the germline ends.

The chain couples TRBV2 to TRBJ2-3, with 8 bases aligning to TRBD1. This CDR3 comprises 14 residues. Germline V gene sequence: CDR1 SNHLY, CDR2 FYNNEI. Trimming cost V 5 bases and J 4 bases; bases outside gene matches: 5. The chain's CDR3 is CASSRTGFPDTQYF. The CDR3 coding sequence is TGTGCCAGCAGTAGGACAGGGTTCCCAGATACGCAGTATTTT.

The chain has TRBV6-5 and TRBJ1-5; D is possibly TRBD1 (6 bases). The length of the CDR3 is 15 residues. Germline V CDR1 and CDR2: MNHEY, SVGAGI. V was pared by 0 bases and J by 6 bases, with 12 bases between. This chain's CDR3 is CASSYSLGGGQPQHF. CDR3 DNA: TGTGCCAGCAGTTACTCGCTAGGGGGGGGTCAGCCCCAGCATTTT.